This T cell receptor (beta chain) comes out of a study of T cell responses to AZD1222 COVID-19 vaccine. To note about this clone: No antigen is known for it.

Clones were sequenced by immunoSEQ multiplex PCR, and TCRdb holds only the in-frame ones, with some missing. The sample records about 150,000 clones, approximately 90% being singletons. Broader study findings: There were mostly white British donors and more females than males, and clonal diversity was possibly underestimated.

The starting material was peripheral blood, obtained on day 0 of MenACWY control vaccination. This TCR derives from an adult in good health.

The CDR3 bases are TGTGCCAGCTCACCCGGACAGGGGAACAGCTACGAGCAGTACTTC. This gives the protein CASSPGQGNSYEQYF. The chain carries TRBV18 and TRBJ2-7; 9 bases are shared with TRBD1. CDR1 KGHSH and CDR2 LQKENI come from the germline V gene. The CDR3 is 15 residues long. V trimming: 3 bases; J trimming: 3 bases; junction bases outside the gene matches: 6.